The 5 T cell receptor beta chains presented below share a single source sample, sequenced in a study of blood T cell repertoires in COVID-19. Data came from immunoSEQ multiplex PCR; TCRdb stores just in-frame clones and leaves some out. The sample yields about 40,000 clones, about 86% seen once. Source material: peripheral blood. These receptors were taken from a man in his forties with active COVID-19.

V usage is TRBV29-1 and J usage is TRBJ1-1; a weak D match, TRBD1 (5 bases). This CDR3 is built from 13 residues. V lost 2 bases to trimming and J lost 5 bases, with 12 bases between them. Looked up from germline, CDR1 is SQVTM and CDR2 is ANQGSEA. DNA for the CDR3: TGCAGCGTTGAACAGGGATGGAGAACTGAAGCTTTCTTT. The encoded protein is CSVEQGWRTEAFF.

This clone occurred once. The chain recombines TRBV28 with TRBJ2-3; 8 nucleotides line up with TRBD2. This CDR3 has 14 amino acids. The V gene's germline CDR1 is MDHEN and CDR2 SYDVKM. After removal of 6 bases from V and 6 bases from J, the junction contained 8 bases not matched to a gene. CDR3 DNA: TGTGCCAGCAGGGGTCAACGGGGGGGCGATACGCAGTATTTT. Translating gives CASRGQRGGDTQYF. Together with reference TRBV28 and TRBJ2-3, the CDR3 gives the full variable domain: DVKVTQSSRYLVKRTGEKVFLECVQDMDHENMFWYRQDPGLGLRLIYFSYDVKMKEKGDIPEGYSVSREKKERFSLILESASTNQTSMYLCASRGQRGGDTQYFGPGTRLTVL.

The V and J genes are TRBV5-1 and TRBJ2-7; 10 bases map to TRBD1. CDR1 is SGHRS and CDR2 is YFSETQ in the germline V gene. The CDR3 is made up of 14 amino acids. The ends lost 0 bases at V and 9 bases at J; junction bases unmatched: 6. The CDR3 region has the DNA TGCGCCAGCAGCTTGGCGGGACAGGGGAGTCCGCAGTACTTC. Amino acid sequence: CASSLAGQGSPQYF.

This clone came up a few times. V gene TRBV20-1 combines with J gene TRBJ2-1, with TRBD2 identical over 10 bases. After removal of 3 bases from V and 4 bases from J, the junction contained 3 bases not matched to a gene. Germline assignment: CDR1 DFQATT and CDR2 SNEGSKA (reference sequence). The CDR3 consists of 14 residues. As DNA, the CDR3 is TGCAGTGCTAGTCTAGCGGGAGTTTACAATGAGCAGTTCTTC. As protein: CSASLAGVYNEQFF.

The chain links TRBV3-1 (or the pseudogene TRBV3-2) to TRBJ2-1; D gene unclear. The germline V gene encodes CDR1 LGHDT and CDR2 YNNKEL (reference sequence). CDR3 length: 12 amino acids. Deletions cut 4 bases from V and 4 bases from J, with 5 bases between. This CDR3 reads CASSREYNEQFF. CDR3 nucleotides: TGTGCCAGCAGCCGCGAATACAATGAGCAGTTCTTC.